These 8 T cell receptor beta chains originate from one sample sequenced in a study of shared clonotypes between healthy human individuals. Terminally differentiated effector memory CD45RA+ cells were excluded from the naive CD8 cells, which were CD45RO-negative and positively selected for CCR7. Data came from immunoSEQ multiplex PCR; TCRdb stores just in-frame clones and leaves some out. The sample includes under 1 million clones, about 96% seen only once; the top ten take under 0.25%. Sequenced sample: naive CD8+ T cells sorted from blood. These receptor sequences come from a young man in good health.

The V call is TRBV28, the J call TRBJ1-2; 7 bases are a match to TRBD1. V lost 10 bases to trimming and J lost 8 bases; unmatched junction nucleotides: 13. This CDR3 is 13 amino acids long. Germline assignment: CDR1 MDHEN and CDR2 SYDVKM. CDR3 bases: TGTGCCACCGGGGGACAGCCCTTCTTAGGCTACACCTTC. Translation: CATGGQPFLGYTF.

The J gene is TRBJ1-2, the V gene TRBV6-1; D gene unclear. This CDR3 has 17 amino acids. Germline CDR1 is MNHNS and CDR2 is SASEGT. The V and J ends lost 2 bases and 8 bases respectively, with 24 bases between them. DNA of the CDR3: TGTGCCAGCAGTGAATATGTAGTATCGACGGACGGGGAAGGCTACACCTTC. This sequence encodes CASSEYVVSTDGEGYTF.

The chain carries TRBV5-1 and TRBJ2-1; 7 positions agree with TRBD1. V dropped 4 bases and J dropped 5; count of bases not matched to a gene: 9. Germline V gene sequence: CDR1 SGHRS, CDR2 YFSETQ. CDR3 size: 15 residues. CDR3 coding DNA: TGCGCCAGCAGCAACGTCGGCAGGGGGAACAATGAGCAGTTCTTC. Its translation is CASSNVGRGNNEQFF. The full variable domain, with the rest looked up from reference TRBV5-1 and TRBJ2-1, is KAGVTQTPRYLIKTRGQQVTLSCSPISGHRSVSWYQQTPGQGLQFLFEYFSETQRNKGNFPGRFSGRQFSNSRSEMNVSTLELGDSALYLCASSNVGRGNNEQFFGPGTRLTVL.

V gene TRBV7-9 combines with J gene TRBJ2-2; D is uncertain. V dropped 1 base and J dropped 5 bases, with 5 bases sitting between them. Per germline, CDR1 SEHNR and CDR2 FQNEAQ (reference sequence). The CDR3 is 13 amino acids. The CDR3 coding sequence is TGTGCCAGCAGCTTAGTACCGACCGGGGAGCTGTTTTTT. Translated, it gives CASSLVPTGELFF. The full variable domain, rest sourced from reference TRBV7-9 and TRBJ2-2, is DTGVSQNPRHKITKRGQNVTFRCDPISEHNRLYWYRQTLGQGPEFLTYFQNEAQLEKSRLLSDRFSAERPKGSFSTLEIQRTEQGDSAMYLCASSLVPTGELFFGEGSRLTVL.

V and J are TRBV7-8 and TRBJ2-1; D unclear. The CDR3 sequence is 16 residues long. Germline CDR1 and CDR2: SGHVS and FQNEAQ. Trimming left V 1 base short and J 0 bases short, with 10 bases between. The CDR3 is CASSLDWRSSYNEQFF. The CDR3 DNA is TGTGCCAGCAGCTTAGATTGGCGGAGCTCCTACAATGAGCAGTTCTTC.

The rearrangement uses TRBV5-1 and TRBJ2-3; a weak D match, TRBD2 (6 bases). The germline CDR1 and CDR2 sequences are SGHRS and YFSETQ. The CDR3 covers 15 residues. With 0 bases removed from V and 10 bases from J, the gap between germline ends came to 18 bases. CDR3 protein: CASSLEGTTEGAQYF. For the CDR3, the DNA is TGCGCCAGCAGCTTGGAAGGGACGACGGAGGGAGCGCAGTATTTT.

The J gene is TRBJ2-3, the V gene TRBV29-1, with TRBD2 matching 7 bases. V shed 6 bases, J shed 5 bases, and the junction held 11 bases outside the gene matches. This CDR3 comprises 14 residues. The germline gives CDR1 SQVTM, CDR2 ANQGSEA. CDR3: CSVEGWEGQDTQYF. For the CDR3, the DNA is TGCAGCGTCGAGGGGTGGGAGGGCCAAGATACGCAGTATTTT.

The chain has TRBV27 and TRBJ2-5; TRBD1 matches at 9 bases. Germline V gene sequence: CDR1 MNHEY, CDR2 SMNVEV (reference sequence). CDR3 length: 15 amino acids. Trimming cost V 8 bases and J 5 bases; bases outside gene matches: 12. The CDR3 region has the DNA TGTGCCAGCGCCTCCCCGGGACAGGGTTTGGAGACCCAGTACTTC. It encodes CASASPGQGLETQYF.